This T cell receptor (beta chain) is from a study of CD8 T cells in Susac syndrome. Random hexamers primed reverse transcription of about 0.45 to 1 ug RNA. TCRdb redid the calling of the immunoSEQ multiplex PCR reads with MiXCR, one entry per CDR3 protein. Seen here are roughly 100,000 distinct CDR3 sequences, roughly 94% observed once, and the top ten hold more than 0.3%. The length of the CDR3 is 12 residues. Germline V gene sequence: CDR1 GTSNPN, CDR2 SVGIG (reference sequence). The trim removed 6 bases at V and 8 bases at J, leaving 6 bases unmatched. V is TRBV30 and J is TRBJ1-2, with 10 bases identical to TRBD1. The sequencing input was CD4+ T cells from PBMCs. The TCR originated in a human donor with Susac syndrome. The CDR3 nucleotides read TGTGCCTGTCCGGGACAGGGGAGAGGCTACACCTTC. It yields the protein CACPGQGRGYTF.